Detailed here is one TCR beta chain. This specimen comes from a study of cytomegalovirus exposure and HLA in healthy donors. This CDR3 region has 13 residues. Trimming took 3 bases from V and 8 from J; bases not matched to a gene: 6. The germline CDR1 and CDR2 sequences are GTSNPN and SVGIG (reference sequence). The PCR ran on 60 Vbeta and 13 Jbeta primers. TCRdb's copy holds only in-frame clones and misses some; the assay was immunoSEQ multiplex PCR. Counted here are 100,000 to 130,000 clones, more than 65% occurring once; the ten biggest clones make up approximately 2.4%. The sequenced material came from PBMCs. This receptor was obtained from a man aged 25-40 years in good health and CMV-seronegative. J is TRBJ1-4 and V is TRBV30, with TRBD1 identical over 7 bases. CDR3 sequence reads: CAWSGTVREKLFF. The CDR3 nucleotides read TGTGCCTGGAGCGGGACAGTTCGAGAAAAACTGTTTTTT.